This is a list of T cell receptor beta chains from one sample in a study of OX40 agonist ivuxolimab in advanced cancers. Sequencing used immunoSEQ multiplex PCR; TCRdb keeps in-frame clones, though not all of them. The data show some 100,000 clones, with about nine tenths seen just once and roughly 0.3% held by the top ten. The sample here was CD4+ or CD8+ T cells sorted from blood, taken in a trial of the OX40 agonist ivuxolimab. The receptors were gathered from an adult with an advanced solid tumor such as melanoma, head and neck, liver or kidney cancer. Each CDR3 is given with its conserved first and last residue. A D gene is named only where the DNA matches it firmly.

D gene: TRBD2; V gene: TRBV7-3; J gene: TRBJ2-1; CDR3 protein: CASSSGLAFEEQFF
D gene: -; V gene: TRBV6-6; J gene: TRBJ1-4; CDR3 protein: CASSYRGARIEKLFF
D gene: -; V gene: TRBV6-1; J gene: TRBJ2-3; CDR3 protein: CASSEGGIDTQYF
D gene: TRBD1; V gene: TRBV6-6; J gene: TRBJ1-1; CDR3 protein: CASRETGPGAFF
D gene: -; V gene: TRBV28; J gene: TRBJ1-4; CDR3 protein: CASSLDRLGEKLFF
D gene: -; V gene: TRBV1; J gene: TRBJ2-3; CDR3 protein: CTFRGRRGAYTDTQYF
D gene: -; V gene: TRBV6-5; J gene: TRBJ2-7; CDR3 protein: CASSLRLLAEQYF
D gene: TRBD2; V gene: TRBV7-9; J gene: TRBJ2-1; CDR3 protein: CASSIPIAGGPSYNEQFF
D gene: -; V gene: TRBV4-3; J gene: TRBJ1-2; CDR3 protein: CASSQVLGALAGGYTF
D gene: -; V gene: TRBV4-3; J gene: TRBJ2-3; CDR3 protein: CASSQTRGPGTDTQYF
D gene: -; V gene: TRBV6-5; J gene: TRBJ1-5; CDR3 protein: CASSYSWGYQPQHF
D gene: TRBD1; V gene: TRBV18; J gene: TRBJ1-2; CDR3 protein: CASSPGTGGGYGYTF
D gene: -; V gene: TRBV18; J gene: TRBJ1-2; CDR3 protein: CASSPPEGFPYTF
D gene: -; V gene: TRBV6-6; J gene: TRBJ2-7; CDR3 protein: CASRVDSGAYEQYF
D gene: -; V gene: TRBV4-1; J gene: TRBJ2-1; CDR3 protein: CASSQDRANGYNEQFF
D gene: TRBD1; V gene: TRBV5-1; J gene: TRBJ2-3; CDR3 protein: CASRETGDRTDTQYF
D gene: TRBD1; V gene: TRBV18; J gene: TRBJ2-6; CDR3 protein: CASSTGVRSGANVLTF
D gene: -; V gene: TRBV9; J gene: TRBJ1-4; CDR3 protein: CASSPRPGNNEKLFF
D gene: TRBD1; V gene: TRBV30; J gene: TRBJ1-2; CDR3 protein: CAWTLGGRGYGYTF
D gene: -; V gene: TRBV6-1; J gene: TRBJ2-2; CDR3 protein: CASGWGGELFF
D gene: -; V gene: TRBV4-1; J gene: TRBJ2-7; CDR3 protein: CASSPTGTGYEQYF
D gene: -; V gene: TRBV2; J gene: TRBJ1-1; CDR3 protein: CASSEDSHTEAFF
D gene: -; V gene: TRBV19; J gene: TRBJ1-1; CDR3 protein: CASKDLGNTEAFF
D gene: -; V gene: TRBV27; J gene: TRBJ2-6; CDR3 protein: CASRSVAGSGANVLTF
D gene: -; V gene: TRBV11-3; J gene: TRBJ2-5; CDR3 protein: CASSPSGLQETQYF
D gene: -; V gene: TRBV7-2; J gene: TRBJ2-1; CDR3 protein: CASSLGFEQFF
D gene: -; V gene: TRBV27; J gene: TRBJ2-2; CDR3 protein: CASSLVNTGELFF
D gene: TRBD1; V gene: TRBV18; J gene: TRBJ2-3; CDR3 protein: CASSPRGTARVDTQYF
D gene: -; V gene: TRBV5-6; J gene: TRBJ2-7; CDR3 protein: CASSFQYQNEQYF
D gene: TRBD2; V gene: TRBV6-1; J gene: TRBJ2-1; CDR3 protein: CASRLTSGAYNEQFF
D gene: -; V gene: TRBV18; J gene: TRBJ2-5; CDR3 protein: CASSPPNGRGQETQYF